This TCR beta chain was profiled in a study of T-cell reconstitution after alpha-beta-depleted transplantation in children. The study, taken as a whole, reports: It was reported that alpha-beta T cells came from several hundred expanded graft clones (about two months after transplant).

Per the germline V gene, CDR1 is LGHDT and CDR2 is YNNKEL (reference sequence). CDR3 size: 15 residues. Deletions cut 5 bases from V and 1 base from J, with 12 bases between. Of note for this clonotype: Its antigen is not identified.

The TCRbeta library was prepared with unique molecular identifiers. MiXCR, run by TCRdb on the PCR reads, gives a single entry per CDR3 protein. Of about 980,000 distinct CDR3 sequences listed, 25% to 35% are singletons. The sequence was collected from a boy less than two years old who had a stem cell transplant for SCID, so the T cells may come from the graft donor. The sample consisted of PBMCs, mostly from graft donor cells, taken 360 days after TCRalphabeta/CD19-depleted stem cell transplant. The chain joins TRBV3-1 to TRBJ1-5; D is undetermined. For the CDR3, the DNA is TGTGCCAGCAGCGGCGGGGTGGCAAGCAATCAGCCCCAGCATTTT. It specifies CASSGGVASNQPQHF.